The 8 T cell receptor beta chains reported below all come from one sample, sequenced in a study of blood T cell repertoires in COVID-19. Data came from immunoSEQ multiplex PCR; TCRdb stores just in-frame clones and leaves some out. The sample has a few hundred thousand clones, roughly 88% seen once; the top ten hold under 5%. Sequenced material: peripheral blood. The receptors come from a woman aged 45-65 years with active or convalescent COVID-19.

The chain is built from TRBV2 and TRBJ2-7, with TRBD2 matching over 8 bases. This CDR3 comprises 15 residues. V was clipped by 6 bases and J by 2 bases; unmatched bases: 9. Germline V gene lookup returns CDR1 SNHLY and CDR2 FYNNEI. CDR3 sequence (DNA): TGTGCCAGCAGCAAAGCGGGAGAGTACGCCTACGAGCAGTACTTC. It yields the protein CASSKAGEYAYEQYF.

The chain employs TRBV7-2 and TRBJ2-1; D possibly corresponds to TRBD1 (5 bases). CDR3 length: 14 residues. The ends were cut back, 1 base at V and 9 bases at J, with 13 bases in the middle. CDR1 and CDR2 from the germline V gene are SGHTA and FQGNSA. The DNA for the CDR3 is TGTGCCAGCAGCTTAGTCGACAGTTGGGGTGAGCAGTTCTTC. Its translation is CASSLVDSWGEQFF.

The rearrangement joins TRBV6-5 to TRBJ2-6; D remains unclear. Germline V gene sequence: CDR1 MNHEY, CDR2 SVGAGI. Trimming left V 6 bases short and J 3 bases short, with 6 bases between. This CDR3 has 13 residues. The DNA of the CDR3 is TGTGCCAGCAGGTCAGGTGGGGCCAACGTCCTGACTTTC. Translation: CASRSGGANVLTF.

The CDR3 region is CASSIQPGLAGGWEQYF. CDR3 DNA sequence: TGTGCCAGCAGCATCCAACCGGGACTAGCGGGAGGGTGGGAGCAGTACTTC. The rearrangement uses TRBV7-2 and TRBJ2-7; 16 bases line up with TRBD2. This CDR3 contains 17 residues. Trimming at V came to 5 bases and at J to 7 bases, leaving 11 bases not matched to a gene. The germline V gene has CDR1 SGHTA and CDR2 FQGNSA.

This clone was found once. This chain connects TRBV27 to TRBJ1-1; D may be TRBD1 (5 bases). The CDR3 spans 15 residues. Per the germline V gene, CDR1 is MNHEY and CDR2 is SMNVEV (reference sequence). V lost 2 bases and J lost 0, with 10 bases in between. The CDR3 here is CASSLGAPMNTEAFF. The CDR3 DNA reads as TGTGCCAGCAGTTTAGGGGCGCCGATGAACACTGAAGCTTTCTTT.

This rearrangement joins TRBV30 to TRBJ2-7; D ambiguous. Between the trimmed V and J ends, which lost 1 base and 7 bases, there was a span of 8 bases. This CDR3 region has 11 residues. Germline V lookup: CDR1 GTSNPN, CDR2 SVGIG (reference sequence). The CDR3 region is CAWSGIGEQYF. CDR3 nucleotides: TGTGCCTGGAGTGGAATCGGGGAGCAGTACTTC.

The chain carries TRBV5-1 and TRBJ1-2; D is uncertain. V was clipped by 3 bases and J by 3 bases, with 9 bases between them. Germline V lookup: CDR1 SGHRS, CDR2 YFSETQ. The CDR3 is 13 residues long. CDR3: CASSSTNYYGYTF. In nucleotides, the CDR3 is TGCGCCAGCAGCTCCACTAATTACTATGGCTACACCTTC.

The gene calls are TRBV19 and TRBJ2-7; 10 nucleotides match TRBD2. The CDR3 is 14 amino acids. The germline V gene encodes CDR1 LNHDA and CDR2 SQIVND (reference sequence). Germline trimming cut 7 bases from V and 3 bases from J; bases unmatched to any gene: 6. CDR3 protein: CASKRGGADYEQYF. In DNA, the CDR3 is TGTGCCAGTAAGCGGGGGGGCGCGGACTACGAGCAGTACTTC.